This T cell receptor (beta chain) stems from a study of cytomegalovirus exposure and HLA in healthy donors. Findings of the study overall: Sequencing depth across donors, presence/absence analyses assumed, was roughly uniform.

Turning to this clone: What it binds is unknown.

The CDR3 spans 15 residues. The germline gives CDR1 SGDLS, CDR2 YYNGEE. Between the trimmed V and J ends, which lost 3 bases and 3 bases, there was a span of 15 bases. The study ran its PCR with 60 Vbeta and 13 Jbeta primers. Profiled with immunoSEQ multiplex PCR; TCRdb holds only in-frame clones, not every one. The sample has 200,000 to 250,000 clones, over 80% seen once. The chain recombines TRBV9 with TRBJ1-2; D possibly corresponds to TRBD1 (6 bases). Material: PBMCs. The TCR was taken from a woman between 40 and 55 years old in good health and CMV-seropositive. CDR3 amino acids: CASSARGGLDYGYTF. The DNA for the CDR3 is TGTGCCAGCAGCGCGCGGGGGGGGCTCGACTATGGCTACACCTTC.